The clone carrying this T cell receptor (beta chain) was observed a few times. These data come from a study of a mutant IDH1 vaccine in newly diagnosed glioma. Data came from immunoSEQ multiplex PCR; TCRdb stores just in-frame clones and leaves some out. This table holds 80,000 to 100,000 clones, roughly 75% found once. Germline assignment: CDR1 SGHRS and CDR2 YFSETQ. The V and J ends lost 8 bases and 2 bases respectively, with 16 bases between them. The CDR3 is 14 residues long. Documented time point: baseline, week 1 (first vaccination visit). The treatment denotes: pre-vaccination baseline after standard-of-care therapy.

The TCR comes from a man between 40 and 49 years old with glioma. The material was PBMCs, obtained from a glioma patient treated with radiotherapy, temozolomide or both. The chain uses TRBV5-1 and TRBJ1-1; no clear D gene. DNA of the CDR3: TGCGCCAGTAAACAGTCGACTGTAAACACTGAAGCTTTCTTT. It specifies CASKQSTVNTEAFF.